This T cell receptor beta chain was observed in a study of blood T cell repertoires in COVID-19. On the study more broadly: T cells, B-cell-depleted T cells, or PBMCs supplied cDNA or gDNA.

Methods used by the authors: Counts of nucleated cells, estimated from reference gene primer amplification, were obtained. Some clones are missing from TCRdb's copy, which holds only in-frame ones; the method was immunoSEQ multiplex PCR. The DNA gave D and trimming, while V, J and clone size come from that table. The sample has roughly 98,000 clones; just under 85% are singletons. The CDR3 contains 14 residues. Germline CDR1 MNHNY, CDR2 SVGAGI (reference sequence). Trimming took 0 bases from V and 4 from J; bases not matched to a gene: 2. The chain is built from TRBV6-6 and TRBJ1-2; 7 nucleotides align to TRBD1. The receptor comes from a woman aged 70-85 years with active or convalescent COVID-19. Sequenced: peripheral blood. The CDR3 reads CASSYSSGGYGYTF. For the CDR3, the DNA is TGTGCCAGCAGTTACTCTTCAGGGGGCTATGGCTACACCTTC.